A selection of T cell receptor beta chains follows, all from one sample in a study of blood T cells in healthy people across ages. TCRdb redid the calling of the 5' RACE reads with MiXCR, one entry per CDR3 protein. This sample has more than 550,000 distinct CDR3 sequences, with 22% found just once. Sequencing was performed on blood. Receptors were obtained from a man aged 65 to 85 in good health. The CDR3 runs from the conserved cysteine through the conserved F or W. The order of the fields is V gene, D gene, clone size, J gene, CDR3 protein, CDR3 DNA. A D gene is named only where the DNA matches it firmly. The listing skips clone size in some rows; elsewhere it reads once, few, many or a size class.

TRBV30	NA	few	TRBJ2-2	CAWEQGTVNTGELFF	TGTGCCTGGGAGCAGGGAACAGTGAACACCGGGGAGCTGTTTTTT
TRBV4-3	TRBD1	NA	TRBJ2-1	CASSQDPGGGWVYNEQFF	TGCGCCAGCAGCCAAGATCCAGGGGGCGGGTGGGTCTACAATGAGCAGTTCTTC
TRBV7-3	TRBD1	NA	TRBJ2-2	CASSQDRIRPGELFF	TGTGCCAGCAGCCAGGACAGGATCCGGCCCGGGGAGCTGTTTTTT
TRBV9	NA	few	TRBJ2-5	CASSVGGPTETQYF	TGTGCCAGCAGCGTAGGTGGCCCCACGGAGACCCAGTACTTC
TRBV5-1	TRBD1	few	TRBJ2-7	CASSLRTGSSSEQYF	TGCGCCAGCAGCCTACGGACAGGGTCTAGTAGTGAGCAGTACTTC
TRBV27	TRBD2	many	TRBJ2-1	CASSLSAGGLYNEQFF	TGTGCCAGCAGTTTATCGGCGGGGGGGCTATACAATGAGCAGTTCTTC
TRBV11-2	NA	NA	TRBJ2-1	CASSPGYSYNEQFF	TGTGCCAGCAGCCCAGGGTACTCCTACAATGAGCAGTTCTTC
TRBV28	TRBD1	few	TRBJ2-1	CASSLRGQGYYNEQFF	TGTGCCAGCAGTTTAAGGGGACAGGGGTACTACAATGAGCAGTTCTTC
TRBV4-2	TRBD2	NA	TRBJ2-1	CASSQVLAGGGEQFF	TGTGCCAGCAGCCAAGTCCTAGCGGGAGGGGGTGAGCAGTTCTTC
TRBV25-1	NA	NA	TRBJ1-1	CASSELLGLSTEAFF	TGTGCCAGCAGTGAATTGTTGGGGTTGAGCACTGAAGCTTTCTTT
TRBV29-1	TRBD1	few	TRBJ1-2	CSAGGTGPSTGYTF	TGCAGCGCCGGGGGGACAGGGCCTTCCACAGGCTACACCTTC
TRBV9	NA	NA	TRBJ2-1	CASSVVGLSSVEQFF	TGTGCCAGCAGCGTAGTGGGTTTGTCGTCTGTTGAGCAGTTCTTC
TRBV11-2	NA	NA	TRBJ2-1	CASSLEGSRSYNEQFF	TGTGCCAGCAGCTTAGAAGGCAGCCGCTCCTACAATGAGCAGTTCTTC
TRBV11-1	TRBD2	NA	TRBJ2-1	CASSLGGLAVYNEQFF	TGTGCCAGCAGCTTAGGGGGACTAGCGGTCTACAATGAGCAGTTCTTC
TRBV4-3	TRBD2	NA	TRBJ2-1	CASSPNRLAGWNEQFF	TGCGCCAGCAGCCCCAATCGGCTAGCGGGCTGGAATGAGCAGTTCTTC
TRBV20-1	NA	once	TRBJ1-4	CSARDPSGTNEKLFF	TGCAGTGCTAGAGATCCGTCAGGGACTAATGAAAAACTGTTTTTT
TRBV12-3/TRBV12-4	NA	NA	TRBJ2-3	CASSLALLAGRDTQYF	TGTGCCAGCAGTTTAGCGCTACTAGCCGGACGAGATACGCAGTATTTT
TRBV5-1	TRBD1	few	TRBJ1-4	CASSARQGTNEKLFF	TGCGCCAGCAGCGCCCGACAGGGAACTAATGAAAAACTGTTTTTT
TRBV5-1	TRBD1	NA	TRBJ2-3	CASSKNGQGEADTQYF	TGCGCCAGCAGCAAAAACGGACAGGGCGAGGCAGATACGCAGTATTTT
TRBV6-6	NA	many	TRBJ1-2	CASSYSSGTRGYTF	TGTGCCAGCAGTTACTCTAGTGGGACCCGTGGCTACACCTTC
TRBV7-2	NA	NA	TRBJ2-7	CASSLGWAYEQYF	TGTGCCAGCAGCCTAGGGTGGGCCTACGAGCAGTACTTC
TRBV3-1	NA	few	TRBJ2-1	CASSQESGIGQFF	TGTGCCAGCAGCCAAGAGTCAGGGATCGGGCAGTTCTTC
TRBV6-5	TRBD2	few	TRBJ2-1	CASSTWTSGGNEQFF	TGTGCCAGCAGTACTTGGACTAGCGGGGGCAATGAGCAGTTCTTC
TRBV19	TRBD2	NA	TRBJ2-2	CASSIGVSGTGELFF	TGTGCCAGTAGTATAGGGGTTAGCGGGACCGGGGAGCTGTTTTTT
TRBV10-3	NA	few	TRBJ2-1	CAISDFSYNEQFF	TGTGCCATCAGTGACTTTTCCTACAATGAGCAGTTCTTC
TRBV12-3/TRBV12-4	TRBD1	NA	TRBJ2-3	CASSLRDREEDTQYF	TGTGCCAGCAGTCTCCGGGACAGGGAGGAGGATACGCAGTATTTT
TRBV6-1	TRBD1	few	TRBJ2-7	CASSGDSSRVVYEQYF	TGTGCCAGCAGTGGGGACAGCTCCCGCGTCGTGTACGAGCAGTACTTC
TRBV7-9	TRBD1	NA	TRBJ1-4	CASSQDRGQEKLFF	TGTGCCAGCAGCCAGGACAGGGGACAGGAAAAACTGTTTTTT
TRBV18	NA	few	TRBJ2-4	CASSPLSYEAAQYF	TGTGCCAGCTCACCACTCTCTTACGAAGCGGCACAGTACTTC
TRBV29-1	NA	few	TRBJ2-1	CSVVRVNEQFF	TGCAGCGTTGTTAGGGTAAATGAGCAGTTCTTC
TRBV6-6	NA	NA	TRBJ1-1	CATKLKENTEAFF	TGTGCCACCAAACTCAAAGAGAACACTGAAGCTTTCTTT
TRBV6-2/TRBV6-3	NA	NA	TRBJ1-2	CASSYLRDNYGYTF	TGTGCCAGCAGTTACTTGAGGGACAACTATGGCTACACCTTC
TRBV2	NA	NA	TRBJ2-5	CAGSEDRSSETQYF	TGTGCCGGCAGTGAAGACAGGAGTTCAGAGACCCAGTACTTC
TRBV20-1	NA	NA	TRBJ2-5	CSARETRSVETQYF	TGCAGTGCTAGAGAGACCCGATCCGTTGAGACCCAGTACTTC
TRBV20-1	NA	NA	TRBJ1-1	CSARTPGQNTEAFF	TGCAGTGCTAGAACTCCGGGACAGAACACTGAAGCTTTCTTT
TRBV11-1	TRBD2	NA	TRBJ2-5	CASSFSGAAKYF	TGTGCCAGCAGCTTTAGCGGGGCCGCGAAGTACTTC
TRBV19	NA	NA	TRBJ2-7	CASASDSTTYEQYF	TGTGCCAGCGCCTCGGACTCCACTACCTACGAGCAGTACTTC
TRBV14	NA	NA	TRBJ2-5	CASNQDTQETQYF	TGTGCCAGCAACCAAGATACCCAAGAGACCCAGTACTTC
TRBV7-3	TRBD2	few	TRBJ2-1	CASSRTSGNNNEQFF	TGTGCCAGCAGCCGAACTAGCGGCAATAACAATGAGCAGTTCTTC
TRBV20-1	TRBD2	NA	TRBJ2-1	CSARISGRLNEQFF	TGCAGTGCTAGAATTAGCGGGAGGCTTAATGAGCAGTTCTTC
TRBV3-1	NA	NA	TRBJ1-1	CASSQESRRTRAFF	TGTGCCAGCAGCCAAGAATCGAGGCGGACGAGAGCTTTCTTT
TRBV10-3	NA	NA	TRBJ1-1	CAISGDTSNTEAFF	TGTGCCATCAGTGGGGACACTTCGAACACTGAAGCTTTCTTT
TRBV5-1	NA	NA	TRBJ2-6	CASSLRQAEANVLTF	TGCGCCAGCAGCCTAAGACAGGCCGAGGCCAACGTCCTGACTTTC
TRBV4-2	NA	NA	TRBJ1-3	CASTPTGLGNTIYF	TGTGCCAGCACCCCAACTGGTCTCGGAAACACCATATATTTT
TRBV5-1	NA	NA	TRBJ1-3	CASSLLQPSGNTIYF	TGCGCCAGCAGCTTGTTACAGCCATCTGGAAACACCATATATTTT
TRBV15	TRBD1	NA	TRBJ1-2	CATSRGGQGRLYGYTF	TGTGCCACCAGCAGAGGCGGACAGGGGAGGTTGTATGGCTACACCTTC
TRBV29-1	TRBD1	NA	TRBJ1-5	CSVRDRGVQPQHF	TGCAGCGTGAGGGACAGGGGAGTTCAGCCCCAGCATTTT
TRBV29-1	TRBD1	NA	TRBJ1-4	CSVDRGSEKLFF	TGCAGCGTCGACAGGGGAAGTGAAAAACTGTTTTTT
TRBV10-1	NA	NA	TRBJ2-5	CASSANTWGTQYF	TGCGCCAGCAGTGCTAATACGTGGGGGACCCAGTACTTC
TRBV3-1	NA	NA	TRBJ1-5	CASSQSGTRNQPQHF	TGTGCCAGCAGCCAATCGGGGACACGAAATCAGCCCCAGCATTTT
TRBV12-3/TRBV12-4	NA	many	TRBJ2-5	CASSFPGTQETQYF	TGTGCCAGCAGTTTCCCAGGGACCCAAGAGACCCAGTACTTC
TRBV7-3	TRBD1	few	TRBJ1-1	CASSEQGEEDTEAFF	TGTGCCAGCAGCGAACAGGGGGAGGAGGACACTGAAGCTTTCTTT